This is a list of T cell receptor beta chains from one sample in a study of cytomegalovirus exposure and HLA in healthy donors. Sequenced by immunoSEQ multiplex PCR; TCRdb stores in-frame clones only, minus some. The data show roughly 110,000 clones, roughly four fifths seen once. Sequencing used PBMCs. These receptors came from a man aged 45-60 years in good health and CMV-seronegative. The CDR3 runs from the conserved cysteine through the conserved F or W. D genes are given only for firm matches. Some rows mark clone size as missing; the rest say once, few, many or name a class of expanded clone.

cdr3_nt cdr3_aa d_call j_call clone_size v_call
TGTGCCAGCAGGCTGGGCTCCGAGACCCAGTACTTC CASRLGSETQYF - TRBJ2-5 - TRBV2
TGTGCCAGCAGCCGGACAGCTCTGTCAGAGGCAGAGACCCAGTACTTC CASSRTALSEAETQYF - TRBJ2-5 - TRBV14
TGTGCCAGTAGTGAGGGGACAGTCTACGAGCAGTACTTC CASSEGTVYEQYF TRBD1 TRBJ2-7 once TRBV19
TGCGCCAGCAGCCAAGATTGGGGGGGGGTTGCAGATACGCAGTATTTT CASSQDWGGVADTQYF TRBD2 TRBJ2-3 - TRBV4-3
TGTGCCAGCAGCCCGACAGTCTTCTACGAGCAGTACTTC CASSPTVFYEQYF - TRBJ2-7 - TRBV6-1
TGTGCCAGCAGATTACAGGGTTTTAATCAGCCCCAGCATTTT CASRLQGFNQPQHF - TRBJ1-5 - TRBV6-1
TGTGCCATCAGGACAGGGGGCGGCGTACCCGGGGAGCTGTTTTTT CAIRTGGGVPGELFF TRBD1 TRBJ2-2 - TRBV10-3
TGTGCCAGCAGTGACTCGGGAGGAGATACGCAGTATTTT CASSDSGGDTQYF - TRBJ2-3 - TRBV6-4
TGTGCCAGCAGCTTACAGGGCACAGATACGCAGTATTTT CASSLQGTDTQYF - TRBJ2-3 - TRBV7-2
TGTGCCTGGAGTCCCTCGGCAGGGGCCTACGAGCAGTACTTC CAWSPSAGAYEQYF - TRBJ2-7 once TRBV30
TGCGCCAGCAGTCAAAGAGGCAGGGGGAACACTGAAGCTTTCTTT CASSQRGRGNTEAFF - TRBJ1-1 once TRBV23-1
TGTGCCAGCAGTTTATCGGCGCGGGGAGGCAATCAGCCCCAGCATTTT CASSLSARGGNQPQHF - TRBJ1-5 - TRBV27
TGTGCCAGCAGCCTCGCTGGGGCCAACGTCCTGACTTTC CASSLAGANVLTF - TRBJ2-6 - TRBV27
TGTGCCAGCCGTCTGGGCGGGGACACCGGGGAGCTGTTTTTT CASRLGGDTGELFF - TRBJ2-2 - TRBV6-6
TGTGCCAGCAGCGGACAGATGAACACTGAAGCTTTCTTT CASSGQMNTEAFF - TRBJ1-1 - TRBV14
TGCGCCAGCAAGTACAGGGAGGGGGAAAAACTGTTTTTT CASKYREGEKLFF - TRBJ1-4 - TRBV5-1
TGTGCCAGTAGTCTTGGACTAGCGGATAAGGATGAGCAGTTCTTC CASSLGLADKDEQFF TRBD2 TRBJ2-1 - TRBV19
TGTGCCAGCAGTCTGACAGGGCAGGGTTATGGCTACACCTTC CASSLTGQGYGYTF TRBD1 TRBJ1-2 - TRBV27
TGCAGTGCTAGAGACCGAGAGACCCAGTACTTC CSARDRETQYF - TRBJ2-5 - TRBV20-1
TGCGCCAGCAGCTCATTGGACAGGGCAGCCGAGCAGTACTTC CASSSLDRAAEQYF TRBD1 TRBJ2-7 - TRBV5-1
TGCGCCAGCACCGGCAGCGACTATAATTCACCCCTCCACTTT CASTGSDYNSPLHF - TRBJ1-6 once TRBV5-1
TGTGCCAGCAGCTTACAGGATACGCAGTATTTT CASSLQDTQYF - TRBJ2-3 - TRBV11-2
TGCGCCAGCAGCCCCGGACAGGGCTCCGGAGACGAGCAGTACTTC CASSPGQGSGDEQYF TRBD1 TRBJ2-7 - TRBV5-1
TGTGCCAGCAGTTTAGATTCGGCTTTCTTT CASSLDSAFF - TRBJ1-1 - TRBV6-6
TGTGCCAGCAGCTCAGCCAGGGCCCCGATGTCCTACAATGAGCAGTTCTTC CASSSARAPMSYNEQFF - TRBJ2-1 - TRBV5-6